A selection of T cell receptor beta chains follows, all from one sample in a study of early T cells in non-severe SARS-CoV-2 infection. TCRdb re-derived calls from the 5' RACE reads in MiXCR, one entry per CDR3 protein. In the table there are about 60,000 distinct CDR3 sequences, approximately 9% of which are singletons. The sequenced material came from whole blood. The receptors come from an adult who was a healthcare worker with PCR-confirmed SARS-CoV-2 infection or an uninfected control (not recorded which). The CDR3 runs from the conserved cysteine through the conserved F or W. The D gene is left open where the match is weak. Part of the rows lack a size; the others show once, few, many or a class for expanded clones.

>TRBV2|NA|TRBD1|TRBJ1-2
CASSDDRGNGYTF
TGTGCCAGCAGTGATGACAGGGGAAATGGCTACACCTTC
>TRBV2|many|TRBD2|TRBJ2-7
CASAAQRDYYEQYF
TGTGCCAGCGCTGCCCAGCGGGATTATTACGAGCAGTACTTC
>TRBV20-1|NA|NA|TRBJ2-7
CSAPIRRGAYEQYF
TGCAGTGCCCCCATCAGGAGGGGGGCTTACGAGCAGTACTTC
>TRBV27|NA|NA|TRBJ2-4
CASRTQGAKNIQYF
TGTGCCAGCAGGACACAGGGAGCCAAAAACATTCAGTACTTC
>TRBV7-2|few|TRBD2|TRBJ2-3
CASSKIAGMMSDTQYF
TGTGCCAGCAGCAAAATAGCGGGAATGATGTCAGATACGCAGTATTTT
>TRBV10-3|few|TRBD2|TRBJ2-3
CAISIAGGSSTDTQYF
TGTGCCATCTCCATAGCGGGAGGGTCTAGCACAGATACGCAGTATTTT
>TRBV7-8|NA|NA|TRBJ1-1
CASSLAGAGAEAFF
TGTGCCAGCAGCTTAGCAGGGGCTGGCGCTGAAGCTTTCTTT
>TRBV4-1|few|TRBD2|TRBJ2-2
CASRSGTSGRAHTGELFF
TGCGCCAGCAGATCCGGGACTAGCGGGAGGGCTCACACCGGGGAGCTGTTTTTT
>TRBV28|NA|TRBD2|TRBJ2-5
CASSSSGFSPSQTQYF
TGTGCCAGCAGTTCTAGCGGGTTTAGCCCATCACAGACCCAGTACTTC
>TRBV7-3|NA|TRBD1|TRBJ2-5
CASSLTGDFQETQYF
TGTGCCAGCAGCCTGACAGGGGACTTCCAAGAGACCCAGTACTTC
>TRBV7-3|many|NA|TRBJ2-2
CASSRGGTNTGELFF
TGTGCCAGCAGCCGAGGAGGGACGAACACCGGGGAGCTGTTTTTT
>TRBV20-1|few|NA|TRBJ1-1
CSAREETGSNTEAFF
TGCAGTGCTAGAGAAGAGACAGGCTCGAACACTGAAGCTTTCTTT